The 23 T cell receptor beta chains listed next were all sequenced from one sample in a study of cytomegalovirus exposure and HLA in healthy donors. 60 Vbeta and 13 Jbeta primers were used in PCR. The data were produced by immunoSEQ multiplex PCR, yet TCRdb's version contains in-frame clones alone and is incomplete. The sample features 150,000 to 250,000 clones, with approximately 0.74% in its top ten. The specimen sequenced was PBMCs. Receptor source: a boy aged 5-17 years in good health and CMV-seronegative.

This chain joins TRBV6-1 and TRBJ1-2, with 8 positions matching TRBD1. Trimming cost V 6 bases and J 4 bases; bases outside gene matches: 4. This CDR3 region has 13 residues. Germline CDR1 reads MNHNS; CDR2 reads SASEGT. CDR3 DNA: TGTGCCAGCAGGATTGGACAGGGCTATGGCTACACCTTC. Protein: CASRIGQGYGYTF.

This chain connects TRBV11-2 to TRBJ2-5; TRBD2 aligns across 14 bases. CDR3 length equals 17 residues. The V gene end was trimmed by 4 bases and the J gene end by 3 bases; junction bases not matched to a gene: 7. Germline V lookup: CDR1 SGHAT, CDR2 FQNNGV. CDR3 in DNA: TGTGCCAGCAGCTCCAAACCGGGACTAGCGGGGGAAGAGACCCAGTACTTC. Translation gives CASSSKPGLAGEETQYF. Complete variable domain (other parts from reference TRBV11-2 and TRBJ2-5): EAGVAQSPRYKIIEKRQSVAFWCNPISGHATLYWYQQILGQGPKLLIQFQNNGVVDDSQLPKDRFSAERLKGVDSTLKIQPAKLEDSAVYLCASSSKPGLAGEETQYFGPGTRLLVL.

The chain carries TRBV4-3 and TRBJ2-7; 8 nucleotides agree with TRBD2. Germline-derived CDR1 and CDR2 are LGHNA and YSLEER. Germline trimming cut 3 bases from V and 3 bases from J; bases unmatched to any gene: 7. There are 15 residues in the CDR3. CDR3 sequence (DNA): TGCGCCAGCAGCCATGGGGGGGCGGGGGGCTACGAGCAGTACTTC. Translation gives CASSHGGAGGYEQYF.

V gene TRBV7-9 combines with J gene TRBJ1-4; 7 nucleotides line up with TRBD1. This CDR3 is 15 amino acids long. Germline loops: CDR1 SEHNR, CDR2 FQNEAQ (reference sequence). Germline trimming cut 5 bases from V and 7 bases from J; bases unmatched to any gene: 10. The CDR3 reads CASSPTGEVGEKLFF. CDR3 nucleotides: TGTGCCAGCAGCCCAACAGGGGAAGTAGGTGAAAAACTGTTTTTT.

The gene calls are TRBV30 and TRBJ1-1; D not certain. V lost 0 bases, J lost 1 base, and 6 bases lay in between. The germline CDR1 and CDR2 sequences are GTSNPN and SVGIG (reference sequence). The CDR3 consists of 13 residues. The CDR3: CAWSVSRNTEAFF. CDR3 nucleotides: TGTGCCTGGAGTGTATCGAGGAACACTGAAGCTTTCTTT. The full variable domain, its missing parts supplied by reference TRBV30 and TRBJ1-1, is SQTIHQWPATLVQPVGSPLSLECTVEGTSNPNLYWYRQAAGRGLQLLFYSVGIGQISSEVPQNLSASRPQDRQFILSSKKLLLSDSGFYLCAWSVSRNTEAFFGQGTRLTVV.

This chain uses TRBV5-6 with TRBJ1-2; maybe TRBD1 (6 bases). Looked up from germline, CDR1 is SGHDT and CDR2 is YYEEEE. The V end was cut by 4 bases, the J end by 1 base, with 17 bases between. This CDR3 spans 16 amino acids. CDR3 amino acids: CASSDYNGQINYGYTF. The DNA for the CDR3 is TGTGCCAGCAGCGACTATAATGGACAGATTAACTATGGCTACACCTTC.

This chain links TRBV4-1 with TRBJ1-1, with 8 bases that match TRBD1. J gave up 11 bases and V 8 bases, and 7 bases lay outside the gene matches. Germline loops: CDR1 MGHRA, CDR2 YSYEKL. CDR3 length: 11 residues. CDR3 sequence (DNA): TGCGCCAGCGTGGGGACAGGTACGGCTTTCTTT. This gives the protein CASVGTGTAFF.

The V and J genes are TRBV27 and TRBJ2-6; TRBD1 agrees at 8 bases. Germline lookup yields CDR1 MNHEY and CDR2 SMNVEV (reference sequence). The CDR3 has 16 residues. The ends lost 4 bases at V and 3 bases at J; junction bases unmatched: 5. CDR3 in DNA: TGTGCCAGCAGTTCTCCGGGGACAGGTGGGGCCAACGTCCTGACTTTC. Translating gives CASSSPGTGGANVLTF. Full variable domain (rest looked up from reference TRBV27 and TRBJ2-6): EAQVTQNPRYLITVTGKKLTVTCSQNMNHEYMSWYRQDPGLGLRQIYYSMNVEVTDKGDVPEGYKVSRKEKRNFPLILESPSPNQTSLYFCASSSPGTGGANVLTFGAGSRLTVL.

V and J are TRBV6-5 and TRBJ2-4, with a tentative D call TRBD2 (7 bases). The CDR3 runs 15 residues. Germline V gene data show CDR1 as MNHEY and CDR2 as SVGAGI. Deletions cut 3 bases from V and 9 bases from J, with 18 bases between. The chain's CDR3 is CASSYSGGGAGIQYF. CDR3 DNA sequence: TGTGCCAGCAGTTATTCGGGCGGGGGCGCAGGCATTCAGTACTTC.

The rearrangement joins TRBV7-3 to TRBJ1-1; D gene uncertain. The CDR3 spans 13 residues. Trimming took off 2 bases at V and 5 bases at J, with 9 bases between the two ends. Germline V CDR1 and CDR2: SGHTA, FQGTGA. In DNA form, the CDR3 reads TGTGCCAGCAGCTTAGCAGAGGGTACTGAAGCTTTCTTT. This codes for CASSLAEGTEAFF.

The CDR3 DNA reads TGTGCCAGCAGCGAAAGGCGACTAGCGGTTGCCGGGGAGCTGTTTTTT. Translation: CASSERRLAVAGELFF. The chain has TRBV7-8 and TRBJ2-2; TRBD2 aligns across 9 bases. CDR3 size: 16 residues. V lost 5 bases, J lost 6 bases, and 10 bases stayed unmatched. CDR1 and CDR2 (germline): SGHVS, FQNEAQ.

J is TRBJ2-3 and V is TRBV9; TRBD2 matches 8 bases. Germline V CDR1 and CDR2: SGDLS, YYNGEE. Trimming took 1 base from V and 5 from J; bases not matched to a gene: 12. The CDR3 covers 17 residues. As DNA, the CDR3 is TGTGCCAGCAGCGTATCCTCGGGAGGACTAGCTGAAGATACGCAGTATTTT. Residues: CASSVSSGGLAEDTQYF.

The chain recombines TRBV7-2 with TRBJ1-2; perhaps TRBD1 as D (5 bases). This CDR3 is built from 14 residues. Germline CDR1 reads SGHTA; CDR2 reads FQGNSA. Trimming cost V 1 base and J 6 bases, with 12 bases left between them. CDR3 residues: CASSLGLSGDGYTF. The CDR3 DNA reads as TGTGCCAGCAGCTTAGGGTTGTCGGGGGATGGCTACACCTTC. The whole variable domain, filled in from reference TRBV7-2 and TRBJ1-2, reads GAGVSQSPSNKVTEKGKDVELRCDPISGHTALYWYRQSLGQGLEFLIYFQGNSAPDKSGLPSDRFSAERTGGSVSTLTIQRTQQEDSAVYLCASSLGLSGDGYTFGSGTRLTVV.

The chain joins TRBV15 to TRBJ2-5, with 9 bases fitting TRBD2. The J call may be mistaken, given a closer DNA end match to TRBJ2-7. Germline CDR1 reads LNHNV; CDR2 reads YYDKDF (reference sequence). The CDR3 sequence is 15 residues long. CDR3 in amino acids: CATSRDSGGSYEQYF. CDR3 bases: TGTGCCACCAGCAGAGATAGCGGGGGCTCCTACGAGCAGTACTTC.

This chain links TRBV19 with TRBJ1-1, with D tentatively TRBD1 (5 bases). CDR1 and CDR2 (germline): LNHDA, SQIVND (reference sequence). Trimming took 7 bases from V and 10 from J, leaving 19 bases between them. The CDR3 length is 13 residues. The CDR3 is CASKTDTLSRAFF. As DNA, the CDR3 is TGTGCCAGTAAGACGGACACGCTTAGTAGAGCTTTCTTT.

CDR3 region: CASSLQDRGHEQYF. CDR3 coding DNA: TGTGCCAGCAGCCTACAGGACAGGGGGCACGAGCAGTACTTC. This chain uses TRBV7-6 with TRBJ2-7; 11 bases are shared with TRBD1. V gave up 5 bases and J gave up 5 bases; unmatched junction bases: 5. The CDR3 is made up of 14 amino acids. In germline, CDR1 is SGHVS, CDR2 FNYEAQ.

The genes are TRBV7-2 and TRBJ1-5, with D possibly being TRBD1 (5 bases). CDR1 and CDR2 (germline): SGHTA, FQGNSA. This CDR3 has 16 residues. V lost 5 bases and J 0 bases, leaving 14 bases between the germline ends. The DNA of the CDR3 is TGTGCCAGCAGCATTGGGACTCTTTCTAGCAATCAGCCCCAGCATTTT. This gives the protein CASSIGTLSSNQPQHF.

The rearrangement uses TRBV6-5 and TRBJ1-6, with D perhaps matching TRBD1 (6 bases). The CDR3 is 15 residues long. V was shortened by 0 bases and J by 12 bases, with 15 bases between the two germline ends. Germline V gene sequence: CDR1 MNHEY, CDR2 SVGAGI. Here the CDR3 DNA reads TGTGCCAGCAGTTACTCGGGGGCTACTATTCAACCCCTCCACTTT. The encoded protein is CASSYSGATIQPLHF.

V usage is TRBV11-2 and J usage is TRBJ1-1; 11 bases map to TRBD1. The germline V gene encodes CDR1 SGHAT and CDR2 FQNNGV. The CDR3 covers 17 residues. The J segment lost 1 base and the V segment lost 3 bases, leaving 7 bases of the junction unmatched. CDR3 coding DNA: TGTGCCAGCAGCTTTATCGGACAGGGGGCGACGAACACTGAAGCTTTCTTT. Amino acids: CASSFIGQGATNTEAFF.

The V gene is TRBV28, the J gene TRBJ2-5; 9 nucleotides agree with TRBD1. Germline assignment: CDR1 MDHEN and CDR2 SYDVKM. The CDR3 is 16 amino acids. V was clipped by 4 bases and J by 3 bases; unmatched bases: 9. For the CDR3, the DNA is TGTGCCAGCAGTTGGGCCCCCACAGGGGGCAAAGAGACCCAGTACTTC. It specifies CASSWAPTGGKETQYF.

V gene TRBV6-6 combines with J gene TRBJ2-1; no clear D gene. The V and J ends lost 2 bases and 1 base respectively, with 3 bases between them. The V gene's germline CDR1 is MNHNY and CDR2 SVGAGI (reference sequence). The CDR3 sequence is 13 residues long. CDR3 nucleotide sequence: TGTGCCAGCAGTTACGCGTCCTACAATGAGCAGTTCTTC. Translation: CASSYASYNEQFF.

V usage is TRBV25-1 and J usage is TRBJ1-6; 8 nucleotides align to TRBD1. After removal of 8 bases from V and 3 bases from J, the junction contained 0 bases not matched to a gene. The germline V gene encodes CDR1 MGHDK and CDR2 SYGVNS. The length of the CDR3 is 13 residues. The CDR3 sequence is CASGTGYNSPLHF. The CDR3 DNA reads as TGTGCCAGCGGGACAGGCTATAATTCACCCCTCCACTTT.

The chain joins TRBV11-3 to TRBJ2-1; D is possibly TRBD1 (6 bases). CDR3 length: 16 residues. In germline, CDR1 is SGHNT, CDR2 YENEEA. The germline V and J ends were trimmed by 2 bases and 5 bases, with 16 bases remaining between them. CDR3 residues: CASSLYGDTADNEQFF. The CDR3 nucleotides are TGTGCCAGCAGCTTATATGGGGACACTGCGGACAATGAGCAGTTCTTC.